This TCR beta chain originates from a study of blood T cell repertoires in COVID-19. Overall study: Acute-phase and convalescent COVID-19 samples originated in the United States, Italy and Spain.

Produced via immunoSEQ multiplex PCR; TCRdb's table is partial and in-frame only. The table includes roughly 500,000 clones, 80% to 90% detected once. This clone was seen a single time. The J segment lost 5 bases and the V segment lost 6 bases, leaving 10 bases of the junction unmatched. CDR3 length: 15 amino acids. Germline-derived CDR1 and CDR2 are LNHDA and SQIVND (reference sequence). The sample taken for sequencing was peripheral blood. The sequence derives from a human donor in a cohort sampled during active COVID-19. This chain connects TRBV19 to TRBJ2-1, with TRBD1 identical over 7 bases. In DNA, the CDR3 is TGTGCCAGTAGAAGGGCACAGGGGCCAGACAATGAGCAGTTCTTC. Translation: CASRRAQGPDNEQFF. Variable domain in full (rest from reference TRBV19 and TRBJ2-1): DGGITQSPKYLFRKEGQNVTLSCEQNLNHDAMYWYRQDPGQGLRLIYYSQIVNDFQKGDIAEGYSVSREKKESFPLTVTSAQKNPTAFYLCASRRAQGPDNEQFFGPGTRLTVL.